A single sample gave rise to the 18 T cell receptor beta chains below, sequenced in a study of CD8 T cells in ankylosing spondylitis. Regarding the study as a whole: Seemingly distinctive of ankylosing spondylitis blood was a TCR beta motif formed by eight highly homologous variants.

In TCRdb, the 5' RACE reads were re-called with MiXCR into one record per CDR3 protein. In the table there are about 400,000 distinct CDR3 sequences, under 25% of which are singletons. Their antigens are not known. The specimen was blood, either unsorted or a sorted T cell fraction (not recorded which). The origin of the receptors is a male donor with ankylosing spondylitis.

The rearrangement uses TRBV28 and TRBJ1-2; possible D gene TRBD1, 5 bases. The germline V gene has CDR1 MDHEN and CDR2 SYDVKM. This CDR3 spans 17 amino acids. V lost 5 bases and J 0 bases, leaving 19 bases between the germline ends. The DNA of the CDR3 is TGTGCCAGCAGTCCCCCCCGGGACCTAATTACTAACTATGGCTACACCTTC. Translation gives CASSPPRDLITNYGYTF.

The rearrangement links TRBV9 to TRBJ2-3; D is unclear. Germline V lookup: CDR1 SGDLS, CDR2 YYNGEE. V was shortened by 0 bases and J by 2 bases, with 7 bases between the two germline ends. This CDR3 is 14 amino acids long. The DNA for the CDR3 is TGTGCCAGCAGCGTAGCACAGATCACAGATACGCAGTATTTT. Encoded protein: CASSVAQITDTQYF.

The genes are TRBV20-1 and TRBJ1-2; weak D call: TRBD1 (5 bases). Germline values: CDR1 DFQATT, CDR2 SNEGSKA (reference sequence). The CDR3 has 12 residues. Deletions cut 6 bases from V and 2 bases from J, with 10 bases between. The CDR3 DNA reads as TGCAGTGCAACGACAGCGAACTATGGCTACACCTTC. Amino acid sequence: CSATTANYGYTF.

The chain recombines TRBV7-2 with TRBJ1-1; tentative D call: TRBD1 (6 bases). Germline assignment: CDR1 SGHTA and CDR2 FQGNSA. V lost 10 bases to trimming and J lost 2 bases, with 20 bases between them. There are 15 residues in the CDR3. The CDR3, as DNA: TGTGCCACGGCGGCGAACAGGGCCCTTAACACTGAAGCTTTCTTT. It codes for CATAANRALNTEAFF.

This clonotype occurred a few times. The V call is TRBV19, the J call TRBJ1-5; 10 bases line up with TRBD1. CDR1 is LNHDA, CDR2 SQIVND, per germline (reference sequence). With 5 bases clipped from V and 7 bases from J, the junction kept 8 bases outside the gene matches. The CDR3 contains 15 residues. The CDR3 coding sequence is TGTGCCAGTAGTGGAGGGACAGGGGCCCCGCAGCCCCAGCATTTT. Its translation is CASSGGTGAPQPQHF. Full variable domain (missing parts from reference TRBV19 and TRBJ1-5): DGGITQSPKYLFRKEGQNVTLSCEQNLNHDAMYWYRQDPGQGLRLIYYSQIVNDFQKGDIAEGYSVSREKKESFPLTVTSAQKNPTAFYLCASSGGTGAPQPQHFGDGTRLSIL.

In this sample, this clonotype turned up a few times. The CDR3 DNA follows: TGCAGTGCACACGACGGTCTAAGCAATCAGCCCCAGCATTTT. Its translation is CSAHDGLSNQPQHF. V and J are TRBV20-1 and TRBJ1-5; D call uncertain. The germline V gene has CDR1 DFQATT and CDR2 SNEGSKA (reference sequence). The V end was cut by 6 bases, the J end by 1 base, with 13 bases between. The CDR3 runs 14 residues.

The CDR3 DNA sequence: TGTGCCAGCAGTACTAGCGGGAGATCGTATGAGCAGTTCTTC. It encodes CASSTSGRSYEQFF. V usage is TRBV12-3 or TRBV12-4 and J usage is TRBJ2-1; 11 bases agree with TRBD2. The CDR3 is 14 residues long. With 5 bases clipped from V and 8 bases from J, the junction kept 5 bases outside the gene matches.

This clonotype has a count of ten or more. V and J are TRBV29-1 and TRBJ2-1; 9 bases map to TRBD2. V lost 3 bases to trimming and J lost 6 bases; unmatched junction nucleotides: 12. This CDR3 is built from 16 residues. Germline V gene sequence: CDR1 SQVTM, CDR2 ANQGSEA. CDR3 in DNA: TGCAGCGTTGAGCCTTGGGGAGTTAGCGGGAGCAATGAGCAGTTCTTC. Translation gives CSVEPWGVSGSNEQFF.

Notes on this clonotype: Germline is not matched at one junction end, which may reflect a read error. This rearrangement joins TRBV5-1 to TRBJ1-1; D gene ambiguous. The CDR3 contains 12 residues. The germline gives CDR1 SGHRS, CDR2 YFSETQ. CDR3: CASSTESTEAFF. CDR3 nucleotide sequence: TGCGCCAGCAGTACGGAAAGCACTGAAGCTTTTTTT.

This clonotype came up many times. This rearrangement joins TRBV7-8 to TRBJ2-5; TRBD1 agrees at 9 bases. This CDR3 region has 14 residues. Per the germline V gene, CDR1 is SGHVS and CDR2 is FQNEAQ. The trim removed 7 bases at V and 4 bases at J, leaving 7 bases unmatched. The CDR3 loop reads CASTAGTGRETQYF. The CDR3 DNA follows: TGTGCCAGCACCGCCGGGACAGGGCGAGAGACCCAGTACTTC.

This clonotype has just one count. A much bigger clone sits one base away, suggesting this may be a read error. This chain joins TRBV2 and TRBJ2-7; D not certain. The CDR3 has 11 residues. Germline CDR1 SNHLY, CDR2 FYNNEI. V dropped 4 bases and J dropped 4 bases, with 5 bases sitting between them. The CDR3 protein is CASSGRYEQYF. CDR3 nucleotide sequence: TGTGCCAGCAGTGGCAGGTACGAGCAGTACTTC.

The V call is TRBV12-3 or TRBV12-4, the J call TRBJ2-7; D gene uncertain. Trimming removed 6 bases from V and 3 bases from J, with 9 bases in between. The CDR3 spans 12 residues. The chain's CDR3 is CASRTKVYEQYF. The CDR3 DNA is TGTGCCAGCAGAACTAAGGTCTACGAGCAGTACTTC.

V and J are TRBV29-1 and TRBJ1-4; tentative D call: TRBD1 (5 bases). The CDR3 consists of 14 residues. Per germline, CDR1 SQVTM and CDR2 ANQGSEA. V lost 4 bases and J lost 6, with 15 bases in between. The CDR3 here is CSVAWDALDEKLFF. The CDR3 nucleotides read TGCAGCGTTGCCTGGGACGCACTTGATGAAAAACTGTTTTTT.

The gene calls are TRBV12-3 or TRBV12-4 and TRBJ1-5, with D unresolved. The CDR3 spans 13 residues. Deletions cut 7 bases from V and 4 bases from J, with 11 bases between. CDR3 bases: TGTGCCAGCACCAACGGCCCAAATCAGCCCCAGCATTTT. The encoded protein is CASTNGPNQPQHF.

This clonotype has at least ten counts. The chain joins TRBV24-1 to TRBJ2-1; 11 nucleotides agree with TRBD1. V lost 1 base to trimming and J lost 7 bases; unmatched junction nucleotides: 5. Germline CDR1 and CDR2: KGHDR and SFDVKD. This CDR3 has 16 residues. The CDR3 spells CATSDFRDRGVNEQFF. In nucleotides, the CDR3 is TGTGCCACCAGTGATTTTAGGGACAGGGGGGTGAATGAGCAGTTCTTC.

This clonotype was seen only a few times. This chain joins TRBV3-1 and TRBJ2-7; the D is unclear. The ends were cut back, 8 bases at V and 2 bases at J, with 13 bases in the middle. Germline CDR1 reads LGHDT; CDR2 reads YNNKEL (reference sequence). The CDR3 sequence is 13 residues long. CDR3 region: CASGPLGPYEQYF. The CDR3 nucleotides read TGTGCCAGCGGACCCCTCGGCCCCTACGAGCAGTACTTC.

This chain uses TRBV7-8 with TRBJ2-3; TRBD2 aligns across 11 bases. Germline V lookup: CDR1 SGHVS, CDR2 FQNEAQ. The CDR3 is 17 residues long. J gave up 5 bases and V 2 bases, and 9 bases lay outside the gene matches. The CDR3 loop is CASSLYRVSGREDTQYF. The CDR3 DNA sequence: TGTGCCAGCAGCTTATACCGAGTTAGCGGGAGGGAAGATACGCAGTATTTT.

V is TRBV5-1 and J is TRBJ1-1, with 9 bases identical to TRBD1. Germline values: CDR1 SGHRS, CDR2 YFSETQ. CDR3 size: 15 residues. Trimming at V came to 4 bases and at J to 3 bases, leaving 7 bases not matched to a gene. For the CDR3, the DNA is TGCGCCAGCAGCGGATCGACAGGGGGTCACACTGAAGCTTTCTTT. This sequence encodes CASSGSTGGHTEAFF.